Listed here are 28 T cell receptor beta chains from one sample, sequenced in a study of blood T cell repertoires in COVID-19. Sequencing used immunoSEQ multiplex PCR; TCRdb keeps in-frame clones, though not all of them. Found here are under 250,000 clones, 70% to 90% of them singletons; the top ten hold roughly 19%. The sequencing sample was made of peripheral blood. The receptors come from a man aged 50 to 60 with COVID-19, enrolled during active disease.

The gene calls are TRBV19 and TRBJ1-1; D not resolved. The CDR3 loop spans 12 amino acids. V shed 6 bases and J shed 5 bases, with 10 bases lying between them. Germline V gene data show CDR1 as LNHDA and CDR2 as SQIVND (reference sequence). The CDR3 region is CASRGSGTEAFF. Here the CDR3 DNA reads TGTGCCAGTAGAGGGAGTGGTACTGAAGCTTTCTTT.

This sequence joins TRBV6-2 or TRBV6-3 and TRBJ1-1; 11 bases are a match to TRBD1. The CDR3 sequence is 17 residues long. V lost 2 bases, J lost 7 bases, and 12 bases stayed unmatched. Germline V gene data show CDR1 as MNHEY and CDR2 as SVGEGT. This CDR3 is CASSYGQGASFKGEAFF. CDR3 nucleotides: TGTGCCAGCAGTTACGGACAGGGGGCGTCGTTCAAGGGTGAAGCTTTCTTT.

The chain carries TRBV2 and TRBJ2-1, with a tentative D call TRBD2 (5 bases). The CDR3 consists of 15 residues. The germline CDR1 and CDR2 sequences are SNHLY and FYNNEI. Trimming removed 2 bases at V and 8 bases at J, with 16 bases between. CDR3 nucleotides: TGTGCCAGCAGTGAATGGTACGGGATGGGCGATGAGCAGTTCTTC. Its protein product is CASSEWYGMGDEQFF.

CDR3 loop: CASRDRENTEAFF. CDR3 coding DNA: TGTGCCAGCCGGGACAGAGAGAACACTGAAGCTTTCTTT. V usage is TRBV6-5 and J usage is TRBJ1-1, with 7 nucleotides matching TRBD1. Germline lookup yields CDR1 MNHEY and CDR2 SVGAGI. Germline trimming cut 8 bases from V and 1 base from J; bases unmatched to any gene: 4. This CDR3 contains 13 residues.

V and J are TRBV19 and TRBJ2-5, with no clear D. Trimming removed 5 bases at V and 2 bases at J, with 6 bases between. CDR1 and CDR2 from the germline V gene are LNHDA and SQIVND (reference sequence). The CDR3 contains 12 residues. DNA for the CDR3: TGTGCCAGTAGTGTCACTCAAGAGACCCAGTACTTC. Amino acids: CASSVTQETQYF.

V usage is TRBV19 and J usage is TRBJ2-5; 10 bases match TRBD2. The trim removed 6 bases at V and 3 bases at J, leaving 7 bases unmatched. This CDR3 has 15 amino acids. Germline V gene data show CDR1 as LNHDA and CDR2 as SQIVND (reference sequence). CDR3 in amino acids: CASSPVLAGEETQYF. The CDR3 DNA follows: TGTGCCAGTAGCCCAGTTCTAGCGGGGGAAGAGACCCAGTACTTC.

This chain uses TRBV6-5 with TRBJ2-7; the match to TRBD1 covers 11 bases. The CDR3 length is 15 residues. Trimming cost V 6 bases and J 3 bases; bases outside gene matches: 7. From germline, CDR1 is MNHEY and CDR2 SVGAGI. The DNA for the CDR3 is TGTGCCAGCAGGGGACAGGGGGTCTCACTCTACGAGCAGTACTTC. It yields the protein CASRGQGVSLYEQYF.

The rearrangement joins TRBV2 to TRBJ2-6; possible D gene TRBD1, 5 bases. The V end lost 2 bases, the J end lost 4 bases, and 9 bases lay between the germline ends. Germline loops: CDR1 SNHLY, CDR2 FYNNEI. The CDR3 has 15 amino acids. The CDR3 region has the DNA TGTGCCAGCAGTGAACAGGGTTCGGGGGCCAACGTCCTGACTTTC. Protein: CASSEQGSGANVLTF.

J is TRBJ1-1 and V is TRBV9; D is perhaps TRBD1 (5 bases). V shed 0 bases and J shed 1 base, with 13 bases lying between them. Looked up from germline, CDR1 is SGDLS and CDR2 is YYNGEE. The CDR3 extends over 16 amino acids. CDR3 DNA: TGTGCCAGCAGCGTAGAGTTCTCCAGGGAGAACACTGAAGCTTTCTTT. It translates to CASSVEFSRENTEAFF.

V and J are TRBV25-1 and TRBJ2-3; weak D call: TRBD2 (6 bases). Trimming cost V 3 bases and J 1 base, with 8 bases left between them. The CDR3 is 14 amino acids. Germline V gene sequence: CDR1 MGHDK, CDR2 SYGVNS. CDR3 protein: CASSDPGGTDTQYF. CDR3 nucleotides: TGTGCCAGCAGTGACCCGGGGGGCACAGATACGCAGTATTTT. The full variable domain, completed using reference TRBV25-1 and TRBJ2-3, is EADIYQTPRYLVIGTGKKITLECSQTMGHDKMYWYQQDPGMELHLIHYSYGVNSTEKGDLSSESTVSRIRTEHFPLTLESARPSHTSQYLCASSDPGGTDTQYFGPGTRLTVL.

The V call is TRBV5-1, the J call TRBJ2-3, with D perhaps matching TRBD2 (5 bases). The length of the CDR3 is 17 residues. V was shortened by 2 bases and J by 5 bases, with 21 bases between the two germline ends. Germline CDR1 and CDR2: SGHRS and YFSETQ. CDR3 sequence reads: CASSFPSKLNRGDTQYF. CDR3 in DNA: TGCGCCAGCAGCTTTCCTAGCAAACTTAACCGGGGAGATACGCAGTATTTT.

This chain connects TRBV18 to TRBJ1-2, with a possible D match to TRBD1 (5 bases). This CDR3 is built from 13 residues. Germline V lookup: CDR1 KGHSH, CDR2 LQKENI. The ends were cut back, 3 bases at V and 6 bases at J, with 11 bases in the middle. CDR3 loop: CASSPRWGDGYTF. The CDR3 region has the DNA TGTGCCAGCTCACCTCGTTGGGGGGATGGCTACACCTTC.

This chain links TRBV6-5 with TRBJ2-2, with 9 bases that match TRBD1. Unmatched junction bases numbered 7, after V lost 7 bases and J lost 7 bases. There are 14 residues in the CDR3. Germline CDR1 reads MNHEY; CDR2 reads SVGAGI. The CDR3 reads CASMGQGDFGELFF. The CDR3 DNA is TGTGCCAGCATGGGACAGGGTGATTTCGGGGAGCTGTTTTTT.

CDR3 nucleotide sequence: TGTGCCAGCAGTTACTCGCTGTCGGGTTACTCCTACGAGCAGTACTTC. It specifies CASSYSLSGYSYEQYF. The chain joins TRBV6-2 or TRBV6-3 to TRBJ2-7; D gene uncertain. Trimming shortened V by 0 bases and J by 0 bases, and 12 bases separated the two germline ends. The CDR3 runs to 16 residues. In germline, CDR1 is MNHEY, CDR2 SVGEGT.

The V gene is TRBV14, the J gene TRBJ2-6, with no clear D. The CDR3 length is 15 residues. CDR1 is SGHDN and CDR2 is FVKESK in the germline V gene. The V gene lost 0 bases and the J gene lost 5 bases, with 8 bases spanning the gap. CDR3 DNA: TGTGCCAGCAGCCAAGATAGTCGCTGGGCCAACGTCCTGACTTTC. Amino acids: CASSQDSRWANVLTF.

CDR3 residues: CASRPTGEETQYF. CDR3 in DNA: TGTGCCAGCAGACCCACAGGGGAAGAGACCCAGTACTTC. The gene calls are TRBV12-3 or TRBV12-4 and TRBJ2-5; 7 positions match TRBD1. This CDR3 contains 13 residues. The J segment lost 3 bases and the V segment lost 6 bases, leaving 4 bases of the junction unmatched.

The chain couples TRBV18 to TRBJ2-1, with 7 nucleotides matching TRBD1. CDR1 and CDR2 from the germline V gene are KGHSH and LQKENI. The CDR3 contains 12 residues. Trimming cost V 5 bases and J 7 bases; bases outside gene matches: 2. The CDR3 nucleotides are TGTGCCAGCTCAGCGACAGGGAATGAGCAGTTCTTC. Its protein product is CASSATGNEQFF.

A few counts support this clone. V and J are TRBV20-1 and TRBJ2-1; TRBD2 matches at 8 bases. This CDR3 contains 16 residues. The junction had 16 bases not matched to a gene; V was cut back by 3 bases and J by 9 bases. CDR1 DFQATT and CDR2 SNEGSKA come from the germline V gene (reference sequence). CDR3 in DNA: TGCAGTGCTAGTGCGGGGGGATGGGAGAGGTCCAGTGAGCAGTTCTTC. Translating it yields CSASAGGWERSSEQFF.

This clone has a single count. The J gene is TRBJ2-2, the V gene TRBV24-1; 8 bases align to TRBD1. The CDR3 sequence is 13 residues long. CDR1 KGHDR and CDR2 SFDVKD come from the germline V gene. The V segment lost 7 bases and the J segment 6 bases; nucleotides outside the gene matches: 3. CDR3 residues: CATRDRVSGELFF. The CDR3 DNA follows: TGTGCCACCAGGGACAGGGTTTCCGGGGAGCTGTTTTTT.

This chain uses TRBV30 with TRBJ1-5; D gene uncertain. V shed 0 bases and J shed 5 bases, with 11 bases lying between them. CDR1 and CDR2 from the germline V gene are GTSNPN and SVGIG (reference sequence). This CDR3 spans 14 amino acids. CDR3 residues: CAWSVAGKDQPQHF. The CDR3 DNA is TGTGCCTGGAGTGTTGCGGGGAAGGATCAGCCCCAGCATTTT.

The chain is built from TRBV29-1 and TRBJ2-1; no firm D call. Germline V gives CDR1 SQVTM, CDR2 ANQGSEA. This CDR3 region has 13 residues. V dropped 1 base and J dropped 9 bases, with 13 bases sitting between them. The CDR3 nucleotides read TGCAGCGTTGAAGGGGCCAGGCTAAGTGAGCAGTTCTTC. This encodes CSVEGARLSEQFF.

The chain recombines TRBV9 with TRBJ2-5; D is unresolved. The length of the CDR3 is 16 residues. Trimming stripped 1 base from V and 2 bases from J, with 15 bases between. Germline V gene lookup returns CDR1 SGDLS and CDR2 YYNGEE. The CDR3 DNA follows: TGTGCCAGCAGCGTATATTCCGGTGCTGTACAAGAGACCCAGTACTTC. Translation gives CASSVYSGAVQETQYF.

The rearrangement uses TRBV18 and TRBJ2-1; D is unresolved. V gave up 4 bases and J gave up 0 bases, with 13 bases separating them. The CDR3 has 16 amino acids. Germline lookup yields CDR1 KGHSH and CDR2 LQKENI. The CDR3 region is CASSLRHLSSYNEQFF. The CDR3 DNA reads as TGTGCCAGCTCACTAAGACACTTAAGCTCCTACAATGAGCAGTTCTTC.

The chain is built from TRBV28 and TRBJ1-4, with 10 bases matching TRBD1. The CDR3 sequence is 16 residues long. Germline V gene data show CDR1 as MDHEN and CDR2 as SYDVKM. The J segment lost 10 bases and the V segment lost 5 bases, leaving 13 bases of the junction unmatched. CDR3 residues: CASSTRGQGVGGKLFF. The DNA for the CDR3 is TGTGCCAGCAGTACACGTGGACAGGGGGTCGGGGGAAAACTGTTTTTT.

V is TRBV7-2 and J is TRBJ2-2; TRBD2 matches at 12 bases. V was clipped by 5 bases and J by 4 bases; unmatched bases: 5. The CDR3 covers 16 residues. In germline, CDR1 is SGHTA, CDR2 FQGNSA. In DNA, the CDR3 is TGTGCCAGCAGCACCCGGACTAGCGGGGCCACCGGGGAGCTGTTTTTT. It codes for CASSTRTSGATGELFF.

This chain links TRBV5-8 with TRBJ2-1, with 11 bases fitting TRBD2. Germline CDR1 reads SGHTS; CDR2 reads YDEGEE. The CDR3 runs to 15 residues. The V gene end was trimmed by 4 bases and the J gene end by 4 bases; junction bases not matched to a gene: 4. This chain's CDR3 is CASSLGLAEYNEQFF. CDR3 coding DNA: TGTGCCAGCAGCCTGGGACTAGCGGAGTACAATGAGCAGTTCTTC.

The chain is built from TRBV7-9 and TRBJ1-2, with D possibly matching TRBD1 (6 bases). The CDR3 is 13 amino acids. CDR1 and CDR2 from the germline V gene are SEHNR and FQNEAQ (reference sequence). V was trimmed by 5 bases and J by 8 bases, leaving 15 bases between them. The CDR3 sequence is CASSPTTGLGYTF. CDR3 coding DNA: TGTGCCAGCAGCCCCACAACAGGGTTGGGCTACACCTTC.

The chain has TRBV6-5 and TRBJ1-2; 8 positions match TRBD1. Germline V gives CDR1 MNHEY, CDR2 SVGAGI. CDR3 length equals 13 residues. After removal of 5 bases from V and 5 bases from J, the junction contained 4 bases not matched to a gene. The CDR3, as DNA: TGTGCCAGCAGTCTGGACAGGGCGTATGGCTACACCTTC. Its protein is CASSLDRAYGYTF.